A selection of T cell receptor beta chains follows, all from one sample in a study of cytomegalovirus exposure and HLA in healthy donors. Here immunoSEQ multiplex PCR was the method, and the copy in TCRdb shows in-frame clones only, minus some. The sample consists of roughly 200,000 clones, roughly an eighth of them appearing once. The material sequenced was PBMCs. These receptors all stem from a man aged 45 to 65 in good health and CMV-seropositive. The CDR3 runs from the conserved cysteine through the conserved F or W. The order of the fields is D gene, V gene, J gene, clone size, CDR3 DNA, CDR3 protein. A D gene is named only where the DNA matches it firmly. Some rows have no size entry. The others give once, few or many, or a class for an expanded clone.

.	TRBV7-2	TRBJ1-1	.	TGTGCCAGCAGCTTCCCGGGACTCCAGAACACTGAAGCTTTCTTT	CASSFPGLQNTEAFF
.	TRBV5-6	TRBJ1-1	few	TGTGCCAGCAGCCCGGGGGGTACAGGGTTCAAGGCTGAAGCTTTCTTT	CASSPGGTGFKAEAFF
.	TRBV7-2	TRBJ2-5	few	TGTGCCAGCAGCCGACAGGGCGGGGTTAGGGAGACCCAGTACTTC	CASSRQGGVRETQYF
.	TRBV2	TRBJ1-4	.	TGTGCCAGCACCCCTACTATGGAAAAACTGTTTTTT	CASTPTMEKLFF
TRBD1	TRBV7-9	TRBJ1-2	.	TGTGCCAGCAGTCGGGACAGGGAAGACTATGGCTACACCTTC	CASSRDREDYGYTF
.	TRBV7-3	TRBJ2-7	.	TGTGCCAGCAGCTTGCAAGGGGCTTCCAACGAGCAGTACTTC	CASSLQGASNEQYF
.	TRBV27	TRBJ2-7	.	TGTGCCAGCACCGGGGGAGTGGTCCCCTACGAGCAGTACTTC	CASTGGVVPYEQYF
.	TRBV13	TRBJ1-4	.	TGTGCCAGCAGTATGGCTGATAATGAAAAACTGTTTTTT	CASSMADNEKLFF
.	TRBV19	TRBJ1-2	.	TGTGCCAGTACCCTCTACAGGGACTATGGCTACACCTTC	CASTLYRDYGYTF
.	TRBV28	TRBJ1-2	.	TGTGCCAGCAGTTTGATTCACAGGGACGACTATGGCTACACCTTC	CASSLIHRDDYGYTF
.	TRBV27	TRBJ2-7	few	TGTGCCAGCAGTGGCACGGGACTCCCTTACGAGCAGTACTTC	CASSGTGLPYEQYF
.	TRBV11-2	TRBJ2-6	once	TGTGCCAGCAGCCCTCGACAGGTCCGGAGCTCTGGGGCCAACGTCCTGACTTTC	CASSPRQVRSSGANVLTF
.	TRBV10-1	TRBJ2-2	.	TGCGCCACCGGACAGCCGAACACCGGGGAGCTGTTTTTT	CATGQPNTGELFF
.	TRBV4-3	TRBJ2-1	few	TGCGCCAGCAGCCAAGAGGTACAGTCCTCCTACAATGAGCAGTTCTTC	CASSQEVQSSYNEQFF
TRBD1	TRBV5-6	TRBJ1-1	.	TGTGCCAGCGAAAGTGGGGGACAGGGACTGAACACTGAAGCTTTCTTT	CASESGGQGLNTEAFF
.	TRBV19	TRBJ2-7	few	TGTGCCACCTCTCAGGGTAGTAGGCAGTACTTC	CATSQGSRQYF
.	TRBV11-3	TRBJ2-2	.	TGTGCCAGCAGCTTAGGTCGCGGGGAGCTGTTTTTT	CASSLGRGELFF
.	TRBV7-9	TRBJ1-2	.	TGTGCCAGCAGCTCCCAGGAACGGATTAACTATGGCTACACCTTC	CASSSQERINYGYTF
.	TRBV1	TRBJ2-1	few	TGCACCAGCAGCAATCCGGGGGGTAGGTCCTACAATGAGCAGTTCTTC	CTSSNPGGRSYNEQFF
.	TRBV27	TRBJ1-4	.	TGTGCCAGCAGTCTGTCAGTCCGTGAAAAACTGTTTTTT	CASSLSVREKLFF
TRBD2	TRBV7-8	TRBJ2-1	.	TGTGCCAGCAGAACCGGGACTAGCAGTGAGCAGTTCTTC	CASRTGTSSEQFF
.	TRBV2	TRBJ2-2	few	TGTGCCAGCAGTGTAAGCGCCGGGGAGCTGTTTTTT	CASSVSAGELFF
TRBD1	TRBV30	TRBJ1-1	few	TGTGCCTGGAGTGTACTGGGGCAGGGGGCTGAAGCTTTCTTT	CAWSVLGQGAEAFF
.	TRBV7-2	TRBJ1-3	few	TGTGCCAGCAGCCTCACCAGGGGAAACACCATATATTTT	CASSLTRGNTIYF